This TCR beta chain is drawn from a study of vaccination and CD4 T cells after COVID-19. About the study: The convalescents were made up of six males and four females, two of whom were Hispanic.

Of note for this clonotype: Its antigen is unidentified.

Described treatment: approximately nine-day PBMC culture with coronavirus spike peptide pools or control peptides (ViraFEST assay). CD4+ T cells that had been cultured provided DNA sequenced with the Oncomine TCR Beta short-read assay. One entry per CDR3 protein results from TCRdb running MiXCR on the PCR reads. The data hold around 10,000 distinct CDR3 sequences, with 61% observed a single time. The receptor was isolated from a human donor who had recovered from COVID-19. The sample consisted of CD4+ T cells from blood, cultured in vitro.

The CDR3 spells CASSLAGIYEQFF. CDR3 in DNA: TGTGCCAGCAGCTTAGCGGGGATCTATGAGCAGTTCTTC. The rearrangement links TRBV7-9 to TRBJ2-1, with no clear D. Trimming stripped 0 bases from V and 8 bases from J, with 8 bases between. This CDR3 contains 13 residues. Germline V gene data show CDR1 as SEHNR and CDR2 as FQNEAQ (reference sequence).